The 19 T cell receptor beta chains listed next were all sequenced from one sample in a study of blood T cell repertoires in COVID-19. Data came from immunoSEQ multiplex PCR; TCRdb stores just in-frame clones and leaves some out. The repertoire includes 250,000 to 300,000 clones, 86% of them detected once, and about 12% sits in the top ten. What was sequenced was peripheral blood. The source of these receptors is a woman in her 70s with COVID-19, enrolled during active disease.

This rearrangement joins TRBV7-8 to TRBJ2-7, with 13 bases that match TRBD2. Losses at the gene ends were 5 bases for V and 1 base for J; bases not matched to a gene: 8. Germline V gives CDR1 SGHVS, CDR2 FQNEAQ. This CDR3 comprises 17 residues. The CDR3 spells CASSPRTSGGPSYEQYF. The DNA for the CDR3 is TGTGCCAGCAGCCCAAGGACTAGCGGGGGCCCATCCTACGAGCAGTACTTC.

V is TRBV5-1 and J is TRBJ2-3, with TRBD2 matching 10 bases. The length of the CDR3 is 16 residues. Germline V CDR1 and CDR2: SGHRS, YFSETQ. Germline trimming cut 3 bases from V and 1 base from J; bases unmatched to any gene: 5. For the CDR3, the DNA is TGCGCCAGCAGCTCCTACCTAGCGGGGGGCACAGATACGCAGTATTTT. It translates to CASSSYLAGGTDTQYF. The complete variable domain, with remaining parts taken from reference TRBV5-1 and TRBJ2-3, reads KAGVTQTPRYLIKTRGQQVTLSCSPISGHRSVSWYQQTPGQGLQFLFEYFSETQRNKGNFPGRFSGRQFSNSRSEMNVSTLELGDSALYLCASSSYLAGGTDTQYFGPGTRLTVL.

V gene TRBV6-5 combines with J gene TRBJ2-5; weak D call: TRBD1 (5 bases). V lost 6 bases and J 3 bases, leaving 17 bases between the germline ends. Germline V gene sequence: CDR1 MNHEY, CDR2 SVGAGI. CDR3 size: 15 residues. CDR3 sequence: CASSPLGQKEETQYF. In DNA form, the CDR3 reads TGTGCCAGCAGCCCCTTGGGGCAGAAGGAAGAGACCCAGTACTTC.

The chain joins TRBV29-1 to TRBJ2-2, with 9 nucleotides matching TRBD2. The J segment lost 6 bases and the V segment lost 5 bases, leaving 7 bases of the junction unmatched. This CDR3 region has 14 residues. CDR1 is SQVTM and CDR2 is ANQGSEA in the germline V gene. CDR3 bases: TGCAGCGTTAGGGCGGGGGGGCCCCCCGGGGAGCTGTTTTTT. It encodes CSVRAGGPPGELFF.

The chain recombines TRBV3-1 (or the pseudogene TRBV3-2) with TRBJ2-7; 10 bases are shared with TRBD2. Germline CDR1 and CDR2: LGHDT and YNNKEL (reference sequence). This CDR3 comprises 15 residues. The ends lost 4 bases at V and 7 bases at J; junction bases unmatched: 10. This CDR3 reads CASSLAERGGYEQYF. CDR3 DNA: TGTGCCAGCAGCCTTGCGGAGCGGGGGGGCTATGAGCAGTACTTC.

This chain uses TRBV27 with TRBJ1-5, with D tentatively TRBD1 (6 bases). The germline V and J ends were trimmed by 3 bases and 2 bases, with 11 bases remaining between them. The CDR3 runs to 15 residues. Per the germline V gene, CDR1 is MNHEY and CDR2 is SMNVEV (reference sequence). Here the CDR3 reads CASSFTGSGNQPQHF. The CDR3 nucleotides are TGTGCCAGCAGTTTTACAGGGTCGGGCAATCAGCCCCAGCATTTT.

The chain employs TRBV6-6 and TRBJ1-3; the D gene is possibly TRBD1 (6 bases). The CDR3 runs to 16 residues. Between the trimmed V and J ends, which lost 1 base and 2 bases, there was a span of 12 bases. The germline gives CDR1 MNHNY, CDR2 SVGAGI (reference sequence). CDR3 residues: CASSYLGAVAGNTIYF. The CDR3 DNA sequence: TGTGCCAGCAGTTACTTGGGGGCTGTCGCTGGAAACACCATATATTTT.

Details on this clone: Other DNA sequences in the same sample also yield this CDR3. The chain combines TRBV20-1 with TRBJ2-5; D gene ambiguous. The CDR3 consists of 11 residues. The germline gives CDR1 DFQATT, CDR2 SNEGSKA (reference sequence). V gave up 3 bases and J gave up 4 bases, with 6 bases separating them. The CDR3 coding sequence is TGCAGTGCTAGGGCCTTAGAGACCCAGTACTTC. Translated, it gives CSARALETQYF.

V is TRBV30 and J is TRBJ1-4; no clear D. Trimming pared 5 bases from V and 3 bases from J, leaving 7 bases between. The CDR3 has 12 residues. Looked up from germline, CDR1 is GTSNPN and CDR2 is SVGIG (reference sequence). The CDR3 here is CAWGYSNEKLFF. The CDR3 bases are TGTGCCTGGGGCTACTCTAATGAAAAACTGTTTTTT. Using reference TRBV30 and TRBJ1-4 for the parts outside the CDR3, the full variable domain is SQTIHQWPATLVQPVGSPLSLECTVEGTSNPNLYWYRQAAGRGLQLLFYSVGIGQISSEVPQNLSASRPQDRQFILSSKKLLLSDSGFYLCAWGYSNEKLFFGSGTQLSVL.

The chain combines TRBV5-1 with TRBJ2-2; 12 bases match TRBD1. Unmatched junction bases numbered 6, after V lost 5 bases and J lost 4 bases. The CDR3 has 16 residues. Germline V CDR1 and CDR2: SGHRS, YFSETQ. The CDR3 nucleotides are TGCGCCAGCAGGTCTCGGGGACAGGGGGCCACCGGGGAGCTGTTTTTT. This sequence encodes CASRSRGQGATGELFF.

The rearrangement joins TRBV20-1 to TRBJ2-5; no clear D. The CDR3 has 11 amino acids. Looked up from germline, CDR1 is DFQATT and CDR2 is SNEGSKA (reference sequence). Trimming took 6 bases from V and 1 from J, leaving 6 bases between them. The CDR3 sequence: CSALPQETQYF. In DNA, the CDR3 is TGCAGTGCCCTCCCCCAAGAGACCCAGTACTTC.

This sequence joins TRBV9 and TRBJ2-3; 9 nucleotides match TRBD2. The CDR3 spans 16 residues. From germline, CDR1 is SGDLS and CDR2 YYNGEE. With 4 bases clipped from V and 2 bases from J, the junction kept 8 bases outside the gene matches. CDR3 in DNA: TGTGCCAGCAGCTATACCGGGACTAGCAACACAGATACGCAGTATTTT. It codes for CASSYTGTSNTDTQYF.

V is TRBV4-3 and J is TRBJ2-7; the match to TRBD2 covers 8 bases. V shed 4 bases and J 5 bases; nucleotides not matched to a gene: 10. Germline V gene data show CDR1 as LGHNA and CDR2 as YSLEER. The CDR3 runs to 15 residues. In nucleotides, the CDR3 is TGCGCCAGCAGCCCACGGGGGGGCCGGGGAAACGAGCAGTACTTC. Protein product: CASSPRGGRGNEQYF.

This clone was counted a few times. The gene calls are TRBV5-1 and TRBJ1-2; the D gene is possibly TRBD1 (6 bases). With 0 bases removed from V and 7 bases from J, the gap between germline ends came to 10 bases. This CDR3 region has 13 residues. Germline assignment: CDR1 SGHRS and CDR2 YFSETQ. The CDR3 loop is CASSLGGQSGYTF. The CDR3 region has the DNA TGCGCCAGCAGCTTGGGGGGACAAAGTGGCTACACCTTC.

This chain connects TRBV7-2 to TRBJ1-6, with D maybe TRBD1 (5 bases). Germline V gene data show CDR1 as SGHTA and CDR2 as FQGNSA. Trimming shortened V by 1 base and J by 6 bases, and 13 bases separated the two germline ends. The CDR3 sequence is 16 residues long. The CDR3 nucleotides are TGTGCCAGCAGCTTAGTTTGGGGGGTCGGTAATTCACCCCTCCACTTT. Residues: CASSLVWGVGNSPLHF.

This chain connects TRBV24-1 to TRBJ1-2, with D unclear. V lost 3 bases to trimming and J lost 7 bases, with 17 bases between them. There are 15 residues in the CDR3. Per germline, CDR1 KGHDR and CDR2 SFDVKD. CDR3 in amino acids: CATSDPSSTRGGYTF. The CDR3 DNA sequence: TGTGCCACCAGTGATCCCAGTAGTACTCGGGGTGGCTACACCTTC.

This chain uses TRBV30 with TRBJ1-1, with D perhaps matching TRBD1 (6 bases). Germline lookup yields CDR1 GTSNPN and CDR2 SVGIG (reference sequence). This CDR3 is built from 16 residues. Deletions cut 0 bases from V and 1 base from J, with 15 bases between. In DNA, the CDR3 is TGTGCCTGGAGTGTAAACAGGGTAGTGAGGAACACTGAAGCTTTCTTT. Protein product: CAWSVNRVVRNTEAFF.

The chain couples TRBV5-1 to TRBJ2-3; 15 nucleotides agree with TRBD2. The trim removed 1 base at V and 6 bases at J, leaving 12 bases unmatched. The CDR3 is 19 amino acids. The germline gives CDR1 SGHRS, CDR2 YFSETQ. This CDR3 reads CASSLTPGLAGGQGDTQYF. CDR3 nucleotides: TGCGCCAGCAGCTTGACCCCAGGACTAGCGGGGGGGCAGGGGGATACGCAGTATTTT.

V is TRBV10-3 and J is TRBJ1-1; D is possibly TRBD1 (5 bases). The CDR3 has 14 amino acids. V shed 10 bases and J shed 3 bases, with 18 bases lying between them. The germline gives CDR1 ENHRY, CDR2 SYGVKD. The CDR3 is CATGGGLPDTEAFF. CDR3 bases: TGTGCCACCGGGGGAGGTTTGCCGGACACTGAAGCTTTCTTT.